The T cell receptor beta chain under discussion was sequenced for a study of blood T cell repertoires in COVID-19. This CDR3 is 16 amino acids long. V lost 2 bases and J lost 6, with 19 bases in between. Germline V gene data show CDR1 as MGHRA and CDR2 as YSYEKL. Some clones are missing from TCRdb's copy, which holds only in-frame ones; the method was immunoSEQ multiplex PCR. Among some 180,000 clones listed, approximately 85% were seen once. V gene TRBV4-1 combines with J gene TRBJ1-1; D remains ambiguous. This sequence originates from a man aged 40-50 years who had recovered from COVID-19. The sample comprised PBMCs or T cells enriched from blood (not recorded which). The CDR3 spells CASSQPRGGPLSEAFF. The CDR3 DNA sequence: TGCGCCAGCAGCCAACCGCGAGGAGGACCTCTGTCTGAAGCTTTCTTT.